This passage covers 24 T cell receptor beta chains from one sample sequenced in a study of blood T cell repertoires in COVID-19. Assay used: immunoSEQ multiplex PCR; TCRdb lists only in-frame clones, some missing. The table lists some 180,000 clones, around 83% of them singletons, with about 22% in the top ten. Sample: PBMCs or T cells enriched from blood (not recorded which). These receptors were obtained from a woman between 40 and 55 years old in a cohort exposed to, infected with or recovered from COVID-19 (not recorded which).

This clone has just one count. The chain joins TRBV11-2 to TRBJ2-7; D perhaps matches TRBD1 (6 bases). Trimming shortened V by 2 bases and J by 2 bases, and 16 bases separated the two germline ends. Per germline, CDR1 SGHAT and CDR2 FQNNGV. This CDR3 is 16 amino acids long. For the CDR3, the DNA is TGTGCCAGCAGCTTATTAACAGGGAGATTTACCTACGAGCAGTACTTC. It is translated as CASSLLTGRFTYEQYF.

This clone occurred once. The chain joins TRBV2 to TRBJ1-3; D is unclear. This CDR3 has 14 amino acids. Germline V lookup: CDR1 SNHLY, CDR2 FYNNEI. Trimming removed 5 bases from V and 4 bases from J, with 12 bases in between. The CDR3 region is CASSSPAAGNTIYF. Written as DNA, the CDR3 is TGTGCCAGCAGTTCCCCGGCGGCGGGAAACACCATATATTTT.

V is TRBV7-9 and J is TRBJ2-7, with 8 bases aligning to TRBD1. V trimming: 7 bases; J trimming: 2 bases; junction bases outside the gene matches: 7. This CDR3 has 14 amino acids. The germline V gene encodes CDR1 SEHNR and CDR2 FQNEAQ (reference sequence). The CDR3 here is CASNEDRVPYEQYF. The CDR3 bases are TGTGCCAGCAATGAGGACAGGGTTCCCTACGAGCAGTACTTC.

This chain uses TRBV12-3 or TRBV12-4 with TRBJ1-2; 8 bases are shared with TRBD1. V lost 6 bases, J lost 6 bases, and 0 bases stayed unmatched. The CDR3 length is 11 residues. For the CDR3, the DNA is TGTGCCAGCAGGGACAGGGATGGCTACACCTTC. Amino acids: CASRDRDGYTF.

This clone was found a few times. CDR3 bases: TGTGCCAGCAGTTTGACAGGGACCTACGAGCAGTACTTC. It specifies CASSLTGTYEQYF. The chain recombines TRBV12-3 or TRBV12-4 with TRBJ2-7; 7 nucleotides line up with TRBD1. The CDR3 is made up of 13 amino acids. V gave up 3 bases and J gave up 2 bases; unmatched junction bases: 1.

The chain carries TRBV7-2 and TRBJ1-1; D call uncertain. Germline CDR1 and CDR2: SGHTA and FQGNSA. The CDR3 is 14 residues long. Deletions cut 1 base from V and 0 bases from J, with 6 bases between. The CDR3 DNA follows: TGTGCCAGCAGCTTAGTGGGCTTGAACACTGAAGCTTTCTTT. Its translation: CASSLVGLNTEAFF. The variable domain in full, completed from reference TRBV7-2 and TRBJ1-1, reads GAGVSQSPSNKVTEKGKDVELRCDPISGHTALYWYRQSLGQGLEFLIYFQGNSAPDKSGLPSDRFSAERTGGSVSTLTIQRTQQEDSAVYLCASSLVGLNTEAFFGQGTRLTVV.

The chain employs TRBV4-3 and TRBJ1-5; D gene ambiguous. V dropped 0 bases and J dropped 0 bases, with 6 bases sitting between them. Germline V gives CDR1 LGHNA, CDR2 YSLEER. CDR3 size: 15 residues. The CDR3 DNA follows: TGCGCCAGCAGCCAAGACTTCAGTAGCAATCAGCCCCAGCATTTT. It specifies CASSQDFSSNQPQHF.

The chain couples TRBV27 to TRBJ1-1; TRBD1 is a possible D gene (6 bases). This CDR3 has 14 amino acids. V shed 5 bases and J shed 1 base, with 11 bases lying between them. Germline assignment: CDR1 MNHEY and CDR2 SMNVEV (reference sequence). The CDR3 DNA sequence: TGTGCCAGCAGTCCCCCGACAGGGAACACTGAAGCTTTCTTT. Protein product: CASSPPTGNTEAFF.

This clone came up once. The CDR3 region is CASSSGGAWETQYF. CDR3 nucleotide sequence: TGTGCCAGCAGCTCCGGCGGGGCTTGGGAGACCCAGTACTTC. This chain joins TRBV7-2 and TRBJ2-5; D perhaps matches TRBD2 (6 bases). CDR1 SGHTA and CDR2 FQGNSA come from the germline V gene. CDR3 length: 14 residues. The V and J ends lost 4 bases and 5 bases respectively, with 14 bases between them.

The rearrangement uses TRBV2 and TRBJ2-3, with D perhaps matching TRBD2 (5 bases). The V gene's germline CDR1 is SNHLY and CDR2 FYNNEI. The CDR3 has 15 residues. Trimming took 2 bases from V and 0 from J, leaving 9 bases between them. Here the CDR3 DNA reads TGTGCCAGCAGTGAAAGAGCGGCTAGCACAGATACGCAGTATTTT. Protein product: CASSERAASTDTQYF.

V and J are TRBV4-1 and TRBJ2-7, with D possibly being TRBD1 (5 bases). Germline-derived CDR1 and CDR2 are MGHRA and YSYEKL. The CDR3 runs to 15 residues. V gave up 1 base and J gave up 1 base, with 11 bases separating them. CDR3: CASSQVWQGSYEQYF. CDR3 nucleotides: TGCGCCAGCAGCCAAGTTTGGCAGGGTTCCTACGAGCAGTACTTC.

A word on this clone: Germline and junction disagree at one end, which may indicate a read error. This sample also contains other DNA sequences that code for the same CDR3. The CDR3 sequence: CASSLIDRDGTEAFF. CDR3 nucleotides: TGTGCCAGCAGTTTAATAGACAGGGATGGTACTGAGGCTTTCTTT. The chain combines TRBV6-2 or TRBV6-3 with TRBJ1-1, with 7 bases that match TRBD1. This CDR3 is built from 15 residues. CDR1 and CDR2 (germline): MNHEY, SVGEGT.

CDR3 sequence (DNA): TGTGCCAGCAGTTCAGTCCCCCCAGGTAGCAATCAGCCCCAGCATTTT. Its protein is CASSSVPPGSNQPQHF. The chain is built from TRBV2 and TRBJ1-5; D not resolved. Germline CDR1 reads SNHLY; CDR2 reads FYNNEI. The CDR3 covers 16 residues. Trimming removed 5 bases at V and 0 bases at J, with 14 bases between.

V usage is TRBV5-6 and J usage is TRBJ2-1; 13 positions match TRBD2. V lost 0 bases to trimming and J lost 12 bases; unmatched junction nucleotides: 9. The V gene's germline CDR1 is SGHDT and CDR2 YYEEEE. The CDR3 spans 16 residues. The CDR3 region is CASSLGTSGGSKGQFF. CDR3 in DNA: TGTGCCAGCAGCTTGGGGACTAGCGGGGGCTCGAAAGGGCAGTTCTTC.

The V and J genes are TRBV5-1 and TRBJ2-1; D possibly corresponds to TRBD1 (5 bases). This CDR3 contains 14 residues. The germline V and J ends were trimmed by 3 bases and 2 bases, with 9 bases remaining between them. CDR1 and CDR2 from the germline V gene are SGHRS and YFSETQ. The CDR3 nucleotides read TGCGCCAGCAGCTGGACAAACCCCTACAATGAGCAGTTCTTC. Translated, it gives CASSWTNPYNEQFF.

The chain couples TRBV5-6 to TRBJ1-3; D gene uncertain. Germline loops: CDR1 SGHDT, CDR2 YYEEEE. Trimming shortened V by 0 bases and J by 2 bases, and 6 bases separated the two germline ends. The CDR3 spans 14 residues. The chain's CDR3 is CASSLGSPGNTIYF. DNA of the CDR3: TGTGCCAGCAGCTTGGGTAGCCCTGGAAACACCATATATTTT. Combining the CDR3 with reference TRBV5-6 and TRBJ1-3 gives the whole variable domain DAGVTQSPTHLIKTRGQQVTLRCSPKSGHDTVSWYQQALGQGPQFIFQYYEEEERQRGNFPDRFSGHQFPNYSSELNVNALLLGDSALYLCASSLGSPGNTIYFGEGSWLTVV.

The J gene is TRBJ1-1, the V gene TRBV29-1; D gene unclear. Trimming stripped 0 bases from V and 1 base from J, with 12 bases between. This CDR3 is 15 amino acids long. In germline, CDR1 is SQVTM, CDR2 ANQGSEA. CDR3 sequence reads: CSVEDWVGRNTEAFF. DNA for the CDR3: TGCAGCGTTGAAGATTGGGTGGGGAGGAACACTGAAGCTTTCTTT.

This rearrangement joins TRBV6-2 or TRBV6-3 to TRBJ2-4; 8 bases match TRBD2. The CDR3 is 16 residues long. Germline V gene lookup returns CDR1 MNHEY and CDR2 SVGEGT. Trimming cost V 6 bases and J 0 bases; bases outside gene matches: 7. This CDR3 reads CASSLGLALAKNIQYF. The CDR3 bases are TGTGCCAGCAGCCTTGGACTAGCACTAGCCAAAAACATTCAGTACTTC.

The V gene is TRBV4-1, the J gene TRBJ1-1, with D unresolved. The CDR3 runs to 15 residues. Trimming removed 1 base from V and 1 base from J, with 10 bases in between. CDR1 and CDR2 (germline): MGHRA, YSYEKL. CDR3 sequence reads: CASSQALRGNTEAFF. Written as DNA, the CDR3 is TGCGCCAGCAGCCAAGCTCTCCGAGGGAACACTGAAGCTTTCTTT.

This rearrangement joins TRBV25-1 to TRBJ1-1; a possible D gene is TRBD1 (5 bases). CDR3 length equals 10 residues. Germline CDR1 and CDR2: MGHDK and SYGVNS. The V and J ends lost 7 bases and 12 bases respectively, with 12 bases between them. The CDR3 protein is CASMGGRSFF. The CDR3 DNA is TGTGCCAGCATGGGGGGTAGGTCTTTCTTT.

The rearrangement links TRBV30 to TRBJ1-5, with TRBD1 as a possible D gene (6 bases). Germline CDR1 and CDR2: GTSNPN and SVGIG (reference sequence). The CDR3 loop spans 15 amino acids. V was cut by 1 base and J by 1 base, with 11 bases left in between. CDR3 nucleotide sequence: TGTGCCTGGAGTGAAGGGACACAGAGCAATCAGCCCCAGCATTTT. Encoded protein: CAWSEGTQSNQPQHF.

The chain links TRBV19 to TRBJ2-5, with TRBD1 matching over 10 bases. With 3 bases clipped from V and 5 bases from J, the junction kept 6 bases outside the gene matches. The CDR3 is 15 amino acids. The germline gives CDR1 LNHDA, CDR2 SQIVND (reference sequence). The CDR3 reads CASSMGDRGEETQYF. The DNA for the CDR3 is TGTGCCAGTAGTATGGGGGACAGGGGAGAGGAGACCCAGTACTTC. The full variable domain, with the rest looked up from reference TRBV19 and TRBJ2-5, is DGGITQSPKYLFRKEGQNVTLSCEQNLNHDAMYWYRQDPGQGLRLIYYSQIVNDFQKGDIAEGYSVSREKKESFPLTVTSAQKNPTAFYLCASSMGDRGEETQYFGPGTRLLVL.

The chain recombines TRBV6-5 with TRBJ2-1, with 10 bases aligning to TRBD2. J gave up 2 bases and V 8 bases, and 6 bases lay outside the gene matches. The CDR3 sequence is 15 residues long. Germline-derived CDR1 and CDR2 are MNHEY and SVGAGI. The CDR3 DNA reads TGTGCCAGCTCCTCCGGGACTAGCGCCTACAATGAGCAGTTCTTC. Amino acids: CASSSGTSAYNEQFF.

This rearrangement joins TRBV7-9 to TRBJ1-3; TRBD1 is a possible D gene (6 bases). The germline CDR1 and CDR2 sequences are SEHNR and FQNEAQ (reference sequence). The CDR3 is 15 amino acids. Trimming stripped 4 bases from V and 0 bases from J, with 10 bases between. The DNA for the CDR3 is TGTGCCAGCAGCTCGGACAGCACCTCTGGAAACACCATATATTTT. It specifies CASSSDSTSGNTIYF.